Here is one TCR beta chain with its context. The data are from a study of control samples from healthy donors and cancer patients. Some clones are missing from TCRdb's copy, which holds only in-frame ones; the method was immunoSEQ multiplex PCR. The sample has under 65,000 clones; approximately 90% are singletons. Per the germline V gene, CDR1 is MNHNS and CDR2 is SASEGT. The length of the CDR3 is 16 residues. V lost 4 bases and J lost 2; bases outside the gene matches: 7. The chain couples TRBV6-1 to TRBJ1-3; 8 nucleotides match TRBD1. This clonotype was obtained from a woman between 45 and 60 years old with colorectal cancer. Sequences were obtained from PBMCs. Here the CDR3 DNA reads TGTGCCAGCAGTGGCCGGACAGGGCAAACTGGAAACACCATATATTTT. As protein: CASSGRTGQTGNTIYF.